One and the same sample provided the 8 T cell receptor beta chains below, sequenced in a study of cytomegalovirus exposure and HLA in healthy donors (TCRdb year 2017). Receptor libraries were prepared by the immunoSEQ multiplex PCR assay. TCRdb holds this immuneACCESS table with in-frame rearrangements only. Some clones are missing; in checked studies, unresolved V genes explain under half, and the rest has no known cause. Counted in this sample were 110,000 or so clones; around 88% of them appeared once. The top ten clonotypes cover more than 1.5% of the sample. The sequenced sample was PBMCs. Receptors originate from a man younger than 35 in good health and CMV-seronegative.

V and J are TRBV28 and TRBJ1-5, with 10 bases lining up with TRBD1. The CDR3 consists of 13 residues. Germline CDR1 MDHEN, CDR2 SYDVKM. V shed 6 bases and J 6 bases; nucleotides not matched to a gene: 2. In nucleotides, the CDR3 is TGTGCCAGCAGCGGACAGGGGGGTCAGCCCCAGCATTTT. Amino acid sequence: CASSGQGGQPQHF. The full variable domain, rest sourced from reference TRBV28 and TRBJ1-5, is DVKVTQSSRYLVKRTGEKVFLECVQDMDHENMFWYRQDPGLGLRLIYFSYDVKMKEKGDIPEGYSVSREKKERFSLILESASTNQTSMYLCASSGQGGQPQHFGDGTRLSIL.

The CDR3 loop is CASSLAGQSNSPLHF. CDR3 nucleotides: TGTGCCAGCAGCTTAGCGGGACAAAGTAATTCACCCCTCCACTTT. This chain connects TRBV7-9 to TRBJ1-6, with D perhaps matching TRBD1 (6 bases). V gave up 0 bases and J gave up 6 bases, with 9 bases separating them. The CDR3 is made up of 15 amino acids. Germline assignment: CDR1 SEHNR and CDR2 FQNEAQ (reference sequence).

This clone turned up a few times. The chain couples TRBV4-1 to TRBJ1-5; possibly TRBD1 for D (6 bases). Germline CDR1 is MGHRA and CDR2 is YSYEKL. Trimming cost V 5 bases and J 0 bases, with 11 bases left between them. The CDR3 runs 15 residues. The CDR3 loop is CASSGGEISNQPQHF. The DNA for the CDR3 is TGCGCCAGCAGCGGGGGCGAGATTAGCAATCAGCCCCAGCATTTT.

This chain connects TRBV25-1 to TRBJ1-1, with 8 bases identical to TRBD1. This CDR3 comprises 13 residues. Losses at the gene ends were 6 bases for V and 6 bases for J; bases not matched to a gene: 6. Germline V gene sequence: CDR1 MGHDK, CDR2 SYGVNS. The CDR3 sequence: CASRGTGPPEAFF. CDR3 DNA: TGTGCCAGCAGGGGGACAGGTCCTCCTGAAGCTTTCTTT.

CDR3 loop: CASSGRGGSGEQFF. The CDR3 DNA sequence: TGTGCCAGCAGTGGGCGGGGCGGGAGTGGCGAGCAGTTCTTC. The chain carries TRBV2 and TRBJ2-1, with TRBD2 matching over 7 bases. CDR3 length: 14 amino acids. Germline CDR1 reads SNHLY; CDR2 reads FYNNEI. V gave up 4 bases and J gave up 10 bases; unmatched junction bases: 10.

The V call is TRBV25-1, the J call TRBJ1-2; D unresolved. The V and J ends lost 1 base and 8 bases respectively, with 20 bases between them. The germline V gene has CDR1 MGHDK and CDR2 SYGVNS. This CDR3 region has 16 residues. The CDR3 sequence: CASSEWRQINYRGYTF. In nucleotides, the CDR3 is TGTGCCAGCAGTGAATGGCGGCAGATTAATTATCGAGGCTACACCTTC.

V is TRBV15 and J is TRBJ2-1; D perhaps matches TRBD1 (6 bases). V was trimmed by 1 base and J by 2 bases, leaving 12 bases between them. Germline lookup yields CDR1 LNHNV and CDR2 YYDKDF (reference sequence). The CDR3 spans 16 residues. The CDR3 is CATSRGVAGAYNEQFF. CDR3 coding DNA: TGTGCCACCAGCAGAGGCGTCGCAGGGGCCTACAATGAGCAGTTCTTC.

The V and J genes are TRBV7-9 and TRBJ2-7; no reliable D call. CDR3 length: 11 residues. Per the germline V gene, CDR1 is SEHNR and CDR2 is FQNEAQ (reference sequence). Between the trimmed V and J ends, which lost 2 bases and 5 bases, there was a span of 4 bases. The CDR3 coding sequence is TGTGCCAGCAGCTTATCTAACGAGCAGTACTTC. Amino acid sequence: CASSLSNEQYF.